This note documents a single T cell receptor (beta chain) sequence. The antigen is not known. Germline CDR1 is SEHNR and CDR2 is FQNEAQ (reference sequence). The CDR3 length is 18 residues. Trimming cost V 1 base and J 5 bases; bases outside gene matches: 14. Described time point: pre-treatment sample, taken before nivolumab and TIL therapy. Tumor tissue came from excised metastases, mostly pleural nodules or supraclavicular lymph nodes. Stage 4 NSCLC adults joined between late 2017 and January 2020. Sequencing used immunoSEQ v3. Libraries were prepared by immunoSEQ multiplex PCR; TCRdb keeps only in-frame clonotypes and omits some of them. The sample has approximately 92,000 clones; about 71% are singletons. These data belong to a study of TIL therapy for anti-PD-1-resistant metastatic lung cancer. Overall study results and limits: Many TIL product clones were absent from baseline tumor, suggesting clonal contraction.

The clonotype was recovered from a person aged 25-80 years with non-small cell lung cancer. This chain uses TRBV7-9 with TRBJ2-5; 9 bases match TRBD2. The source material was tumor tissue, sampled at baseline. This CDR3 reads CASSLGLAGRTGGETQYF. In nucleotides, the CDR3 is TGTGCCAGCAGCTTAGGGCTAGCGGGACGCACCGGTGGGGAGACCCAGTACTTC. Variable domain in full (rest from reference TRBV7-9 and TRBJ2-5): DTGVSQNPRHKITKRGQNVTFRCDPISEHNRLYWYRQTLGQGPEFLTYFQNEAQLEKSRLLSDRFSAERPKGSFSTLEIQRTEQGDSAMYLCASSLGLAGRTGGETQYFGPGTRLLVL.